The present entry profiles one T cell receptor (beta chain) with its context. Clones were sequenced by immunoSEQ multiplex PCR, and TCRdb holds only the in-frame ones, with some missing. The data hold 270,000 or so clones, with 83% observed a single time. The data are from a study of blood T cell repertoires in COVID-19. On the study more broadly: Acute-phase and convalescent COVID-19 samples originated in the United States, Italy and Spain. T cells, B-cell-depleted T cells, or PBMCs supplied cDNA or gDNA.

Germline CDR1 MNHEY, CDR2 SMNVEV (reference sequence). V shed 4 bases, J shed 1 base, and the junction held 5 bases outside the gene matches. The CDR3 loop spans 16 amino acids. The sequencing input was peripheral blood. The gene calls are TRBV27 and TRBJ2-2; TRBD1 matches at 8 bases. The source is a woman aged 45-59 years who had recovered from COVID-19. The DNA for the CDR3 is TGTGCCAGCAGTTCCCCGGGACAGGAGAACACCGGGGAGCTGTTTTTT. Translation gives CASSSPGQENTGELFF.